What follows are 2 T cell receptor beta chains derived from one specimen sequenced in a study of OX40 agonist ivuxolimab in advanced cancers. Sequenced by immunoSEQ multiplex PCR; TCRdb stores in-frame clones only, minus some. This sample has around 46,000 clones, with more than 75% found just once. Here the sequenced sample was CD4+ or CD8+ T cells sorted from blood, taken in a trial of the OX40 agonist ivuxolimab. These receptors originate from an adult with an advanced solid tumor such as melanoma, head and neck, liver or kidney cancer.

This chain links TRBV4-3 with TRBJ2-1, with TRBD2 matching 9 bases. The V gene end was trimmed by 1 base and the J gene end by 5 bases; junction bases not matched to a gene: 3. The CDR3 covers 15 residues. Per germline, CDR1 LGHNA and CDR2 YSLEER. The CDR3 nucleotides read TGCGCCAGCAGCCAAGGACTAGCGGTCAACAATGAGCAGTTCTTC. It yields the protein CASSQGLAVNNEQFF.

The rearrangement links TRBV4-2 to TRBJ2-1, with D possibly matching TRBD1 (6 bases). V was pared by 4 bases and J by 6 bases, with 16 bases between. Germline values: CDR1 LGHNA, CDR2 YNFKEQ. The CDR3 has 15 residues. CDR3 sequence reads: CASSPRQGWINEQFF. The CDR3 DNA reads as TGTGCCAGCAGCCCCCGGCAGGGGTGGATCAATGAGCAGTTCTTC.